This entry is about one T cell receptor (beta chain). The source of the sample is a study of TIL therapy for anti-PD-1-resistant metastatic lung cancer. Study context: Median patient age was 54, ranging about 38-80 years.

Time point here: pre-treatment sample, taken before nivolumab and TIL therapy. The V end was cut by 0 bases, the J end by 1 base, with 10 bases between. The V gene's germline CDR1 is SGHRS and CDR2 YFSETQ. This CDR3 contains 15 residues. The libraries were made with immunoSEQ v3. The data were produced by immunoSEQ multiplex PCR, yet TCRdb's version contains in-frame clones alone and is incomplete. The sample shows just over 45,000 clones, around three quarters of them seen only once. The V gene is TRBV5-1, the J gene TRBJ2-5; tentative D call: TRBD1 (6 bases). The input for sequencing was blood, taken at baseline. The receptor comes from a man aged 70-80 years with non-small cell lung cancer. DNA for the CDR3: TGCGCCAGCAGCTTGGCCTCGACAGGCCAAGAGACCCAGTACTTC. This encodes CASSLASTGQETQYF.